This paragraph covers one T cell receptor beta chain sequence. This record belongs to a study of blood T cell repertoires in COVID-19. In the study overall: In each case, the material was cDNA or gDNA derived from T cells, B-cell-depleted T cells, or PBMCs.

Trimming took off 0 bases at V and 4 bases at J, with 8 bases between the two ends. CDR1 is SGHRS, CDR2 YFSETQ, per germline. The CDR3 is made up of 14 amino acids. Libraries were prepared by immunoSEQ multiplex PCR; TCRdb keeps only in-frame clonotypes and omits some of them. There are 26,000 or so clones in the sample; over 75% occur only once, and approximately 15% lies in the top ten. Sequencing was done on a sample of peripheral blood. The J gene is TRBJ2-1, the V gene TRBV5-1; possibly TRBD1 for D (5 bases). The receptor comes from a human donor with active COVID-19. The donor label of this sample is uncertain. In DNA form, the CDR3 reads TGCGCCAGCAGCTTGGAACAGGTATACAATGAGCAGTTCTTC. Translation: CASSLEQVYNEQFF.